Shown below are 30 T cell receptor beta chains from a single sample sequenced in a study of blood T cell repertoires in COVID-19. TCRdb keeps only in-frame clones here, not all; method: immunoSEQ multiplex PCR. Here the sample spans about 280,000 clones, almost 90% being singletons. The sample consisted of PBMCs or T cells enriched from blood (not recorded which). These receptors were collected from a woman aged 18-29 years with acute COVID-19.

The DNA for the CDR3 is TGTGCCAGCAGCCAAGTCGAAGGGGCTCCAGCGGGAGACATCTACAATGAGCAGTTCTTC. As protein: CASSQVEGAPAGDIYNEQFF. J is TRBJ2-1 and V is TRBV4-2; 8 bases are shared with TRBD2. Germline values: CDR1 LGHNA, CDR2 YNFKEQ. The V gene end was trimmed by 1 base and the J gene end by 3 bases; junction bases not matched to a gene: 17. CDR3 size: 20 residues.

The CDR3 is CASREETLNNEQFF. The CDR3 DNA sequence: TGTGCCAGCAGAGAGGAGACCCTTAACAATGAGCAGTTCTTC. V gene TRBV28 combines with J gene TRBJ2-1; D uncertain. The germline gives CDR1 MDHEN, CDR2 SYDVKM. With 6 bases removed from V and 5 bases from J, the gap between germline ends came to 14 bases. This CDR3 has 14 amino acids.

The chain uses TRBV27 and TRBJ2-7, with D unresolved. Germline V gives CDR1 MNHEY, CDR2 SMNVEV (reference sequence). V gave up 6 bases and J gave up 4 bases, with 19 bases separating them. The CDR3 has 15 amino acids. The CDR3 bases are TGTGCCAGCAGCAAACCCATCGCGCCATATTACGAGCAGTACTTC. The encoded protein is CASSKPIAPYYEQYF.

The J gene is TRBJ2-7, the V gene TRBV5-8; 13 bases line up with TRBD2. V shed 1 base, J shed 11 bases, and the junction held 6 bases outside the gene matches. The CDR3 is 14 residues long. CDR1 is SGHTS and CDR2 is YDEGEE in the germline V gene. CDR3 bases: TGTGCCAGCAGCTTGACTAGCGGGAGGGATTCTAAGTACTTC. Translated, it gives CASSLTSGRDSKYF.

CDR3 amino acids: CASMSTDEQFF. The CDR3 DNA follows: TGTGCCAGCATGAGTACCGATGAGCAGTTCTTC. The chain employs TRBV6-5 and TRBJ2-1; D gene ambiguous. V shed 7 bases and J shed 8 bases, with 9 bases lying between them. Germline-derived CDR1 and CDR2 are MNHEY and SVGAGI. This CDR3 has 11 residues.

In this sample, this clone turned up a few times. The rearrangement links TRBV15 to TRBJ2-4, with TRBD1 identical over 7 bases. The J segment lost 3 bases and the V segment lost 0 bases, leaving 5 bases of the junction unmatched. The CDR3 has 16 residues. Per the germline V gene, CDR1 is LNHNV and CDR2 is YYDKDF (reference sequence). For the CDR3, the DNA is TGTGCCACCAGCAGAGATGACAGGGCTGACAAAAACATTCAGTACTTC. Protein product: CATSRDDRADKNIQYF.

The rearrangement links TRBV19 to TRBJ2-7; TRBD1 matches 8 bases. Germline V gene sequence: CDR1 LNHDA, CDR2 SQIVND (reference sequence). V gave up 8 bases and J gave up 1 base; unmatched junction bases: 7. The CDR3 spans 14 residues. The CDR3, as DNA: TGTGCCAGTCGCGCGGACAGGGATTCCTACGAGCAGTACTTC. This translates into CASRADRDSYEQYF.

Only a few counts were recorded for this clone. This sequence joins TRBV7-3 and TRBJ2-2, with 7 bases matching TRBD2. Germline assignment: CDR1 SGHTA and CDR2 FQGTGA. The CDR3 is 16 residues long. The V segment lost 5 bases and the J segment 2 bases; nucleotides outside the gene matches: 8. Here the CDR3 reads CASSLTPTSNTGELFF. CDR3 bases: TGTGCCAGCAGCCTCACCCCGACTAGCAACACCGGGGAGCTGTTTTTT.

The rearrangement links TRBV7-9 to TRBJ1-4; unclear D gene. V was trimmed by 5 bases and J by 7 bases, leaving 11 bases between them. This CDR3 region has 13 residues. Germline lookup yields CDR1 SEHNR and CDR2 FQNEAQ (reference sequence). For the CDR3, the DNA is TGTGCCAGCAGCCTGCCGGGAGGTGAAAAACTGTTTTTT. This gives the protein CASSLPGGEKLFF.

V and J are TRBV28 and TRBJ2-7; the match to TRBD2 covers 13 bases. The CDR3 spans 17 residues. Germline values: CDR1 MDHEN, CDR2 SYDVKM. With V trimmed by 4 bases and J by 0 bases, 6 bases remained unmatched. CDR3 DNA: TGTGCCAGCAGTTCTCGACTAGCGGGAGGTCTCTCCTACGAGCAGTACTTC. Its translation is CASSSRLAGGLSYEQYF.

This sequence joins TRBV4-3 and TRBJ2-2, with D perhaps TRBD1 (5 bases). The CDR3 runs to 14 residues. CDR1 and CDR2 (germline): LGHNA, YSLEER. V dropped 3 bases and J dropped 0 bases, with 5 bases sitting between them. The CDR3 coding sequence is TGCGCCAGCAGCCAGACAGCGAACACCGGGGAGCTGTTTTTT. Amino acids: CASSQTANTGELFF.

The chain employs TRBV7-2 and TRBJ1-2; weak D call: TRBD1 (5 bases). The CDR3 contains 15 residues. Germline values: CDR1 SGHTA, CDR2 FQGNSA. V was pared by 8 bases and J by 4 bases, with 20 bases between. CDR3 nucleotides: TGTGCCAGCCCACATACGGGGCTCGGGAGCTATGGCTACACCTTC. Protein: CASPHTGLGSYGYTF.

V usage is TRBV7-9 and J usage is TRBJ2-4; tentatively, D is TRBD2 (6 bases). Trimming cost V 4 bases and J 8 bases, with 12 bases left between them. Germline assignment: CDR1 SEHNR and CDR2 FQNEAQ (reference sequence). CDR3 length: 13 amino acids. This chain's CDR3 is CASSWGGTDIQYF. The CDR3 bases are TGTGCCAGCAGCTGGGGCGGGACGGACATTCAGTACTTC.

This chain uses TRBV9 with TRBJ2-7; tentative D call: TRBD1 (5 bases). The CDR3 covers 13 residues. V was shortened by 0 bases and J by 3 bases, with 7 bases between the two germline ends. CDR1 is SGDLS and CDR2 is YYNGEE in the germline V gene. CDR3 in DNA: TGTGCCAGCAGCGTAGCAGGGAACTACGAGCAGTACTTC. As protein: CASSVAGNYEQYF.

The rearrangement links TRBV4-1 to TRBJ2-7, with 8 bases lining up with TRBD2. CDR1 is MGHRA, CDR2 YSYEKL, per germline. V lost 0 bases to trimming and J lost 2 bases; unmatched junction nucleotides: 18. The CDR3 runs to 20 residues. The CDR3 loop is CASSQDWLKGRGDRTYEQYF. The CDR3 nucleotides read TGCGCCAGCAGCCAAGATTGGTTAAAGGGGCGGGGGGATCGCACCTACGAGCAGTACTTC.

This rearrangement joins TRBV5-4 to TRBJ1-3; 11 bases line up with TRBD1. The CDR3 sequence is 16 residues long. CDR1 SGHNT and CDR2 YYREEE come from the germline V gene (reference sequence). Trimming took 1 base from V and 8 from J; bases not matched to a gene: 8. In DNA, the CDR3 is TGTGCCAGCAGCTTGCGGGACAGGGGGAGAATAGACACCATATATTTT. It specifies CASSLRDRGRIDTIYF.

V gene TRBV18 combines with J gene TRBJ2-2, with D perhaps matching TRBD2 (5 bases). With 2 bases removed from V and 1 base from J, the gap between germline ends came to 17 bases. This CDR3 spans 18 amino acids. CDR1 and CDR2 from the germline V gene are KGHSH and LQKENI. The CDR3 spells CASSPWPPGELNTGELFF. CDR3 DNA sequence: TGTGCCAGCTCACCATGGCCGCCCGGGGAACTGAACACCGGGGAGCTGTTTTTT.

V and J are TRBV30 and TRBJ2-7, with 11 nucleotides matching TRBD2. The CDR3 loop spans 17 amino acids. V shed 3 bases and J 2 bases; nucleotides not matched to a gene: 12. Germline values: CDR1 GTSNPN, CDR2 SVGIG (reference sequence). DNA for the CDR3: TGTGCCTGGAGAGACCTAAGACTAGCGGGAAAGACCTACGAGCAGTACTTC. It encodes CAWRDLRLAGKTYEQYF.

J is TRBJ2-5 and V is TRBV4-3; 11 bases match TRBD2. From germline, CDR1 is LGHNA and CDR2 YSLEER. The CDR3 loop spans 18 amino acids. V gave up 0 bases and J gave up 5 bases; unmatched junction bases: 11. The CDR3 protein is CASSQDGVAGGPGETQYF. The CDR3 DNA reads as TGCGCCAGCAGCCAAGATGGGGTAGCGGGAGGGCCGGGGGAGACCCAGTACTTC.

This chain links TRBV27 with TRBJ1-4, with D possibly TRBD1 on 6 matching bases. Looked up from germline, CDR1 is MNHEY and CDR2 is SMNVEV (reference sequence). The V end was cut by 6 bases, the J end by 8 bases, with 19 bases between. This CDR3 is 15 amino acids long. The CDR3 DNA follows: TGTGCCAGCAGGGCCTTAGGGGGGGCTCGGGAAAAACTGTTTTTT. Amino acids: CASRALGGAREKLFF.

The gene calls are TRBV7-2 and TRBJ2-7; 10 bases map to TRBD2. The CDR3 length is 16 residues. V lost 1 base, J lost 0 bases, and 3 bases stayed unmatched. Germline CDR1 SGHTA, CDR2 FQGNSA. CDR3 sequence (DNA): TGTGCCAGCAGCTTAGTTAGCGGGGGGAGCTCCTACGAGCAGTACTTC. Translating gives CASSLVSGGSSYEQYF. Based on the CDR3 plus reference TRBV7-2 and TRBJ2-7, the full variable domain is GAGVSQSPSNKVTEKGKDVELRCDPISGHTALYWYRQSLGQGLEFLIYFQGNSAPDKSGLPSDRFSAERTGGSVSTLTIQRTQQEDSAVYLCASSLVSGGSSYEQYFGPGTRLTVT.

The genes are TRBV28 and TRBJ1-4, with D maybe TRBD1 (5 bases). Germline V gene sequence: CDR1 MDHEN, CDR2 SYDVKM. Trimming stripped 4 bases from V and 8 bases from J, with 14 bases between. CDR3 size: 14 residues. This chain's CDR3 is CASSYGAVREKLFF. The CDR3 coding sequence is TGTGCCAGCAGTTATGGGGCGGTGAGGGAAAAACTGTTTTTT.

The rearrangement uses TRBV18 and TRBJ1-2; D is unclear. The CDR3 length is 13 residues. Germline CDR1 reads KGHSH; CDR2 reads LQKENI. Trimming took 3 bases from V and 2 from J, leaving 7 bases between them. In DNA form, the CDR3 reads TGTGCCAGCTCACCGGCGGGGAACTATGGCTACACCTTC. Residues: CASSPAGNYGYTF.

CDR3 amino acids: CASSMGASGANVLTF. The CDR3 DNA sequence: TGTGCCAGTAGTATGGGGGCTTCTGGGGCCAACGTCCTGACTTTC. V and J are TRBV19 and TRBJ2-6, with a weak D call TRBD1 (6 bases). Trimming cost V 3 bases and J 1 base, with 7 bases left between them. The CDR3 has 15 amino acids. Germline V gene data show CDR1 as LNHDA and CDR2 as SQIVND (reference sequence).

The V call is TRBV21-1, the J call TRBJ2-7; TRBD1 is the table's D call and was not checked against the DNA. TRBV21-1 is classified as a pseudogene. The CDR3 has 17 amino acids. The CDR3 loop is CASRPTSRRDRGYEQYF. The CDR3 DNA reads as TGTGCCAGCAGACCCACCAGCCGAAGGGACAGGGGCTACGAGCAGTACTTC.

The chain's CDR3 is CASSESGGFNEQFF. The CDR3 nucleotides read TGCGCCAGCAGTGAGTCGGGAGGGTTCAATGAGCAGTTCTTC. The gene calls are TRBV10-1 and TRBJ2-1; 7 bases agree with TRBD2. Looked up from germline, CDR1 is WNHNN and CDR2 is SYGVQD (reference sequence). The CDR3 is made up of 14 amino acids. Losses at the gene ends were 0 bases for V and 6 bases for J; bases not matched to a gene: 2.

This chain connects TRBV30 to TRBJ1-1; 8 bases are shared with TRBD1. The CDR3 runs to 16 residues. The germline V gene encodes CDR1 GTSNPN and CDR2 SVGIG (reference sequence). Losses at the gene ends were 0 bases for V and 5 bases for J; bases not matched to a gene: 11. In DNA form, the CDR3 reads TGTGCCTGGAGTGTAATTATCGGGACAGGACTAACTGAAGCTTTCTTT. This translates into CAWSVIIGTGLTEAFF. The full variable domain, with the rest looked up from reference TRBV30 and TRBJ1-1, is SQTIHQWPATLVQPVGSPLSLECTVEGTSNPNLYWYRQAAGRGLQLLFYSVGIGQISSEVPQNLSASRPQDRQFILSSKKLLLSDSGFYLCAWSVIIGTGLTEAFFGQGTRLTVV.

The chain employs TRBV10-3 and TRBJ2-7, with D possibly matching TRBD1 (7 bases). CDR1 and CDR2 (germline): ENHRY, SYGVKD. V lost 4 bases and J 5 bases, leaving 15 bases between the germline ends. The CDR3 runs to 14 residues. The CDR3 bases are TGTGCCATCAGTGGATCCCCAGGGGGGAACGAGCAGTACTTC. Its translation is CAISGSPGGNEQYF.

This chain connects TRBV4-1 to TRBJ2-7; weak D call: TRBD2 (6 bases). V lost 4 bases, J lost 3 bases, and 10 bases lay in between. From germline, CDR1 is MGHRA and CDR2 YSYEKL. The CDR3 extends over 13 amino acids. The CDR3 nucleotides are TGCGCCAGCAGCCTCGGGAGCGGCTACGAGCAGTACTTC. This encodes CASSLGSGYEQYF.

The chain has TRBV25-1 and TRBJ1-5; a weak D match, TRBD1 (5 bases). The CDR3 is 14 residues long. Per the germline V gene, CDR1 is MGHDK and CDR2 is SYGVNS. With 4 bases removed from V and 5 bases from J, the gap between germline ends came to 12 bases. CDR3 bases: TGTGCCAGCAGTGTCCAGGGAGGGGATCAGCCCCAGCATTTT. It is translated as CASSVQGGDQPQHF.